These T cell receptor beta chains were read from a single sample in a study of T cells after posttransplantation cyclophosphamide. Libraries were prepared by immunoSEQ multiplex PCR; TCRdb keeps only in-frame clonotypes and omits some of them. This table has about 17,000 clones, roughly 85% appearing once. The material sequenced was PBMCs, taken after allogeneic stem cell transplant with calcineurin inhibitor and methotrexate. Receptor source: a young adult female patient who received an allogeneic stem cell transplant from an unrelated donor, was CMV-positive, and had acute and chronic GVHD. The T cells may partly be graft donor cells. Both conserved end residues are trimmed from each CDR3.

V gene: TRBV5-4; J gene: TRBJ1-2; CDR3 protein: ASSSRGSNYGYT
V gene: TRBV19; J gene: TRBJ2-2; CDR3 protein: ASSIRGQGADTGELF
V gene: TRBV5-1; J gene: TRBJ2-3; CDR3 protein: ASSTTSGRRTDTQY
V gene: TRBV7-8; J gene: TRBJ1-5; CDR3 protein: ASSLKGVRNQPQH
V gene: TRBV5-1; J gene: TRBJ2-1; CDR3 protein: ASSLVAGGGNEQF
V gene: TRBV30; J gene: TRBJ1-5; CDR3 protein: AWTRGRDQPQH
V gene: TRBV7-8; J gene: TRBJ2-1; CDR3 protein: ASSYRLAGEGNEQF
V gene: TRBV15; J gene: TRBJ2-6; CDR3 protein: ATSFPRGGAGANVLT
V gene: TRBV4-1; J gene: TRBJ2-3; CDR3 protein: ASSQDYWTSTDTQY
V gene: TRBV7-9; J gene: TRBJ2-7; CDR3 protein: ASSLDRGTSGRKNEQY
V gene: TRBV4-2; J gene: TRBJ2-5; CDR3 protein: ASSQDPQQETQY